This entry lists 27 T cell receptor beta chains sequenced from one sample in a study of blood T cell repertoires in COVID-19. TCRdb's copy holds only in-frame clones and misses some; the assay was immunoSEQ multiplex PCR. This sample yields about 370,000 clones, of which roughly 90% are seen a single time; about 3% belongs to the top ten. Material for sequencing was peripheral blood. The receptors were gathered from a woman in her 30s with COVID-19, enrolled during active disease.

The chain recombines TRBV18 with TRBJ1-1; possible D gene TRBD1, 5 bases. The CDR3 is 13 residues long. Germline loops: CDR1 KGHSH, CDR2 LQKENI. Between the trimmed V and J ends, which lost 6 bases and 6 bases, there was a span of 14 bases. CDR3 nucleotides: TGTGCCAGCTCCGACGGAAGGGGTTCTGAAGCTTTCTTT. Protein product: CASSDGRGSEAFF.

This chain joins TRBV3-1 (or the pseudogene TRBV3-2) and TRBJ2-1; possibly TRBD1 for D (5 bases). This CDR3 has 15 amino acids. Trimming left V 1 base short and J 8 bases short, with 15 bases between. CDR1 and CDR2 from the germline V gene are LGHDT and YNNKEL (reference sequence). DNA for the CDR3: TGTGCCAGCAGCCAAGGGGGCCGATTGTTTGATGAGCAGTTCTTC. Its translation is CASSQGGRLFDEQFF.

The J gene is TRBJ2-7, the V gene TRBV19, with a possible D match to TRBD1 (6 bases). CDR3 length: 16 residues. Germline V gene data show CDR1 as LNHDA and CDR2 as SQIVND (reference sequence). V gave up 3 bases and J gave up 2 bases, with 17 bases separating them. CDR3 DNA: TGTGCCAGTAGTATCAGTCAGGGGATACCTCCCTACGAGCAGTACTTC. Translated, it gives CASSISQGIPPYEQYF. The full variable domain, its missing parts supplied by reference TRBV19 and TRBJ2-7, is DGGITQSPKYLFRKEGQNVTLSCEQNLNHDAMYWYRQDPGQGLRLIYYSQIVNDFQKGDIAEGYSVSREKKESFPLTVTSAQKNPTAFYLCASSISQGIPPYEQYFGPGTRLTVT.

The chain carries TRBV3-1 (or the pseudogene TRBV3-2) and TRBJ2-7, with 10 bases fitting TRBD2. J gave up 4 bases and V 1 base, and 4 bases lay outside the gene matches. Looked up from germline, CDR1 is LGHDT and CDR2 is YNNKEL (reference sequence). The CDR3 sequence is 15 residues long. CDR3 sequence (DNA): TGTGCCAGCAGCCAAGGACTAGCGGGCGTTTACGAGCAGTACGTC. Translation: CASSQGLAGVYEQYV.

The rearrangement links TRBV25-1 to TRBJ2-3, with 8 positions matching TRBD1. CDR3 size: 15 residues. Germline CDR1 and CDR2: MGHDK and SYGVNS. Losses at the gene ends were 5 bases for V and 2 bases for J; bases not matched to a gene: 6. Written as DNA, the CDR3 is TGTGCCAGCAGTTTACGGGACAGGAACACAGATACGCAGTATTTT. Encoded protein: CASSLRDRNTDTQYF.

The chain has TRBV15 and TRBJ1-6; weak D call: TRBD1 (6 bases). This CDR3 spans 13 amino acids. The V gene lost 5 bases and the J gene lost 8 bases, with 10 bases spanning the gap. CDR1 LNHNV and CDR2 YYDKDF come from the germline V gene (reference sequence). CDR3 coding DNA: TGTGCCACCAGCCCCAGGGGCGATTCACCCCTCCACTTT. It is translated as CATSPRGDSPLHF.

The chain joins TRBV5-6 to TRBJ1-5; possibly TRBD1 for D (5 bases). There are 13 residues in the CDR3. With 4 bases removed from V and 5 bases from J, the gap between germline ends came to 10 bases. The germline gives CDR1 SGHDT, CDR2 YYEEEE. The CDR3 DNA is TGTGCCAGCAGCACAGGTTCCGATCAGCCCCAGCATTTT. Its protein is CASSTGSDQPQHF. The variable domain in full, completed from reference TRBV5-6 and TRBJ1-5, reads DAGVTQSPTHLIKTRGQQVTLRCSPKSGHDTVSWYQQALGQGPQFIFQYYEEEERQRGNFPDRFSGHQFPNYSSELNVNALLLGDSALYLCASSTGSDQPQHFGDGTRLSIL.

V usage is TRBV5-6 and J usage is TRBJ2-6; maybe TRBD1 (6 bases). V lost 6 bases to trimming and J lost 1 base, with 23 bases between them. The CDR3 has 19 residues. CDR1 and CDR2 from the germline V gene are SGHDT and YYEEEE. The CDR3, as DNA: TGTGCCAGCAAACAGCTTGTATTCAGGGGTTCTTCTGGGGCCAACGTCCTGACTTTC. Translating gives CASKQLVFRGSSGANVLTF.

The CDR3 loop reads CASSLAPQLNTEAFF. The CDR3 nucleotides read TGTGCCAGCAGCTTGGCCCCACAGCTGAACACTGAAGCTTTCTTT. The chain recombines TRBV5-5 with TRBJ1-1; D gene uncertain. The V end lost 0 bases, the J end lost 0 bases, and 9 bases lay between the germline ends. CDR1 SGHKS and CDR2 YYEKEE come from the germline V gene (reference sequence). The CDR3 extends over 15 amino acids.

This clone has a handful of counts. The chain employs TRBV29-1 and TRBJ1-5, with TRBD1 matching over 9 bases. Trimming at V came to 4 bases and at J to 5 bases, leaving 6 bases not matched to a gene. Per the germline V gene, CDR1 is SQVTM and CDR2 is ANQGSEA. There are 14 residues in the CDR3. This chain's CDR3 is CSVVIGTGHQPQHF. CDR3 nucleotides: TGCAGCGTTGTAATAGGGACAGGGCATCAGCCCCAGCATTTT.

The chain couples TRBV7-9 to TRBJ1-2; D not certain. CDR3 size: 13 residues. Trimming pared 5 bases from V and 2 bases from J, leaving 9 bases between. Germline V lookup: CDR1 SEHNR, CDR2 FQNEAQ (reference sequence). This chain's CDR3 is CASSPTENYGYTF. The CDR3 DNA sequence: TGTGCCAGCAGCCCCACAGAAAACTATGGCTACACCTTC.

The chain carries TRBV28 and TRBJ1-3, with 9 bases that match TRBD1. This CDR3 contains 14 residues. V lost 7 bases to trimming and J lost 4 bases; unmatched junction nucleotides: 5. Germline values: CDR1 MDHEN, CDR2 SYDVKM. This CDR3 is CASKQGAPGNTIYF. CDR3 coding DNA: TGTGCCAGCAAACAGGGGGCGCCGGGAAACACCATATATTTT.

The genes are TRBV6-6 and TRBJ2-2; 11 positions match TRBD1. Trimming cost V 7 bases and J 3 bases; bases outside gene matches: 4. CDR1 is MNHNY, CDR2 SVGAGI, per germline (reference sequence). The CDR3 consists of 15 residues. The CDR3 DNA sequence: TGTGCCAGCAATGAGGGACAGGGGGACACCGGGGAGCTGTTTTTT. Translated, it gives CASNEGQGDTGELFF.

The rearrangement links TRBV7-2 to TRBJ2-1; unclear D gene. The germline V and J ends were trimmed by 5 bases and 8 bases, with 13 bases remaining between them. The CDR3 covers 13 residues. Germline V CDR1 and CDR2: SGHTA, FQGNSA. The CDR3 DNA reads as TGTGCCAGCAGCCCACTATTGTATGATGAGCAGTTCTTC. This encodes CASSPLLYDEQFF. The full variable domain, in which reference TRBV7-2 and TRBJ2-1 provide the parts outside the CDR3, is GAGVSQSPSNKVTEKGKDVELRCDPISGHTALYWYRQSLGQGLEFLIYFQGNSAPDKSGLPSDRFSAERTGGSVSTLTIQRTQQEDSAVYLCASSPLLYDEQFFGPGTRLTVL.

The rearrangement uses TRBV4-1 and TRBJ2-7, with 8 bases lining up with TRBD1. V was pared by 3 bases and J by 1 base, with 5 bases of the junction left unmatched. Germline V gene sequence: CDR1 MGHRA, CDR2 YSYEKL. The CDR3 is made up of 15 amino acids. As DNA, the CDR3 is TGCGCCAGCAGCCAGGCCGGGACAGGATCCTACGAGCAGTACTTC. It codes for CASSQAGTGSYEQYF.

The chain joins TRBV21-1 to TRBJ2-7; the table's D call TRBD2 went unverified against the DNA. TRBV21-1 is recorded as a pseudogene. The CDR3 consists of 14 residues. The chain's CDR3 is CASSNRDCAYEQYV. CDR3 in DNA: TGTGCCAGCAGCAACCGGGACTGTGCCTACGAGCAGTACGTC.

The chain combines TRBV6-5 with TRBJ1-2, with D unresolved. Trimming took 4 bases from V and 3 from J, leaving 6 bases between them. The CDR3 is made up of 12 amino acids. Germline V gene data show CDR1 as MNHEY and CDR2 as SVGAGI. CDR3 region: CASSLVDYGYTF. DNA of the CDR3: TGTGCCAGCAGTTTAGTAGACTATGGCTACACCTTC.

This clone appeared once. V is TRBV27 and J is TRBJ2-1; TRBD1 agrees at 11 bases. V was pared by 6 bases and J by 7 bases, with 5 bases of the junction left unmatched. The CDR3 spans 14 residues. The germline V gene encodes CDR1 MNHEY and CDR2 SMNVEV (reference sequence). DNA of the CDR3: TGTGCCAGCAGCCTTGGGACAGGGGGTAATGAGCAGTTCTTC. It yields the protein CASSLGTGGNEQFF.

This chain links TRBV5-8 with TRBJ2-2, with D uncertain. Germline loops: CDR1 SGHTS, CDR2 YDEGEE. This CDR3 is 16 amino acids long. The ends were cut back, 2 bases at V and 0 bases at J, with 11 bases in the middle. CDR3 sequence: CASSFTEFANTGELFF. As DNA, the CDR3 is TGTGCCAGCAGCTTTACGGAGTTCGCGAACACCGGGGAGCTGTTTTTT.

The DNA for the CDR3 is TGTGCCAGGACGGGGAGGTGGGGACCACAAGAGACCCAGTACTTC. Protein sequence: CARTGRWGPQETQYF. V usage is TRBV3-1 (or the pseudogene TRBV3-2) and J usage is TRBJ2-5, with D possibly being TRBD2 (6 bases). Germline assignment: CDR1 LGHDT and CDR2 YNNKEL (reference sequence). V was shortened by 9 bases and J by 2 bases, with 19 bases between the two germline ends. The CDR3 runs to 15 residues.

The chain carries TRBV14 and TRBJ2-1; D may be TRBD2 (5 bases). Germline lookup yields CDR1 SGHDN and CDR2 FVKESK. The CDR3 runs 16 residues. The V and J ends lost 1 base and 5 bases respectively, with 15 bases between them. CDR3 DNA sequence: TGTGCCAGCAGCCAAGTTTATGGGAGAGGGAACAATGAGCAGTTCTTC. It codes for CASSQVYGRGNNEQFF.

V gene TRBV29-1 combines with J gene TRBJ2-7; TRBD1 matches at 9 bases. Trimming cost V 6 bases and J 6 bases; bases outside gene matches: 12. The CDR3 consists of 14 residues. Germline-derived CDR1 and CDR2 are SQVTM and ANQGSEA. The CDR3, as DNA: TGCAGCGTCGCCGGGACAGGGAATCGGGTCGAGCAGTACTTC. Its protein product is CSVAGTGNRVEQYF.

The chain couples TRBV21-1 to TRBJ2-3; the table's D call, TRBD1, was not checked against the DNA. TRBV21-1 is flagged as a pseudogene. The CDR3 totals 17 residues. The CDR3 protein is CASSKWAWLPSTDTQYF. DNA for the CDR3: TGTGCCAGCAGCAAATGGGCGTGGCTACCTAGCACAGATACGCAGTATTTT.

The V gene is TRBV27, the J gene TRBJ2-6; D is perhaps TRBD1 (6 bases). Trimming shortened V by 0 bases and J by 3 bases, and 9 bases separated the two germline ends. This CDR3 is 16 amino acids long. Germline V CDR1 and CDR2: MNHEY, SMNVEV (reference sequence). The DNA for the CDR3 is TGTGCCAGCAGTTTATCAGGGGGACGTGGGGCCAACGTCCTGACTTTC. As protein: CASSLSGGRGANVLTF.

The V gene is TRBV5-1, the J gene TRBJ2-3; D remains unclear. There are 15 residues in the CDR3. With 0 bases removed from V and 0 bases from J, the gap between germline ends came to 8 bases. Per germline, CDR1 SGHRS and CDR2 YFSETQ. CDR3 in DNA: TGCGCCAGCAGCTTGGACACGATTAGCACAGATACGCAGTATTTT. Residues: CASSLDTISTDTQYF.

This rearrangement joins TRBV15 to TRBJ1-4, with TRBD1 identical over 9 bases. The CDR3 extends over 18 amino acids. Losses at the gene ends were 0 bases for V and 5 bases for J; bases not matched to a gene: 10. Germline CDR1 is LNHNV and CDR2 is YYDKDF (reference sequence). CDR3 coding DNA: TGTGCCACCAGCAGAGATGGAATCCGGGACAGGGTAAATGAAAAACTGTTTTTT. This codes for CATSRDGIRDRVNEKLFF.

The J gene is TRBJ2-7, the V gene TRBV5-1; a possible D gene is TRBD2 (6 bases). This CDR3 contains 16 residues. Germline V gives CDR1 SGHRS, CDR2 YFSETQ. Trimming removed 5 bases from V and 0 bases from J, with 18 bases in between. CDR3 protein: CASSPSGRGPSYEQYF. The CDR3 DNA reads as TGCGCCAGCAGTCCCTCCGGGCGGGGACCCTCCTACGAGCAGTACTTC.